This TCR beta chain appears in the sequencing data of a study of metastatic and nonmetastatic thyroid tumors. This clone was observed at least ten times. All patients were untreated before thyroid surgery. Per the germline V gene, CDR1 is SEHNR and CDR2 is FQNEAQ (reference sequence). The CDR3 consists of 15 residues. Trimming stripped 4 bases from V and 6 bases from J, with 18 bases between. From the PCR reads, TCRdb re-called clones with MiXCR. In the table there are 65,000 or so clones, under 5% of which are singletons. Sequencing was performed on blood. This sequence was found in a female donor with papillary thyroid cancer or a benign thyroid nodule (not recorded which). Some clones in this sample may be carry-over from other donors' samples. The chain employs TRBV7-9 and TRBJ1-2; D gene unclear. The CDR3 region has the DNA TGTGCCAGCAGCTCCCCCGGCGAGGGTTTCGATGGCTACACCTTC. Translating gives CASSSPGEGFDGYTF.